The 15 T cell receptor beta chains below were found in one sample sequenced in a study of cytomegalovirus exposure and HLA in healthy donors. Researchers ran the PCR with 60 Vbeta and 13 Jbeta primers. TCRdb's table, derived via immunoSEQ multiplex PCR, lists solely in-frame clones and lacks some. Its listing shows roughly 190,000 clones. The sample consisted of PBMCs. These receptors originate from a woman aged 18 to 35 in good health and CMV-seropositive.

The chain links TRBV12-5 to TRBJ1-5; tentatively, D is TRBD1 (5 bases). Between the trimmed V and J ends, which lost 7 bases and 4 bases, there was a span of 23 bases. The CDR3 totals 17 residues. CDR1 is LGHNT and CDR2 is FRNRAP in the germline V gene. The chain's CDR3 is CASALFMGGTGNQPQHF. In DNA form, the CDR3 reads TGTGCTAGTGCCTTATTTATGGGGGGGACTGGAAATCAGCCCCAGCATTTT.

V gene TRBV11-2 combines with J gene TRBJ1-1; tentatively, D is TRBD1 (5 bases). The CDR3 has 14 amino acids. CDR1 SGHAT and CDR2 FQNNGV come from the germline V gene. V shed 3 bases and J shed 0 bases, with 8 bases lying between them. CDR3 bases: TGTGCCAGCAGCTTGGCGGGACTGAACACTGAAGCTTTCTTT. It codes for CASSLAGLNTEAFF.

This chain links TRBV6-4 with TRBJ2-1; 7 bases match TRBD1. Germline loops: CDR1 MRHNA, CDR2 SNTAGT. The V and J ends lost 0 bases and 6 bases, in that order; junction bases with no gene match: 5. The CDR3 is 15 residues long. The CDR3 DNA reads TGTGCCAGCAGTGACTCTGACCGGGACAGCAATGAGCAGTTCTTC. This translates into CASSDSDRDSNEQFF.

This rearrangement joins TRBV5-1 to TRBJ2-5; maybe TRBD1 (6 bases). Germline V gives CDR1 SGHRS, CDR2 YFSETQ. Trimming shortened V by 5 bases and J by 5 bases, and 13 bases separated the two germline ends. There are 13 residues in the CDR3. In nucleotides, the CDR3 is TGCGCCAGCAGTACAGGGTTGGGGGAGACCCAGTACTTC. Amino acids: CASSTGLGETQYF. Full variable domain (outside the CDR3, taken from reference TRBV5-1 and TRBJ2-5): KAGVTQTPRYLIKTRGQQVTLSCSPISGHRSVSWYQQTPGQGLQFLFEYFSETQRNKGNFPGRFSGRQFSNSRSEMNVSTLELGDSALYLCASSTGLGETQYFGPGTRLLVL.

The CDR3 DNA sequence: TGTGCCAGCAGCCGGGACAGGGTTGAACAGTACTTC. Amino acids: CASSRDRVEQYF. The chain carries TRBV7-9 and TRBJ2-7; 9 nucleotides agree with TRBD1. V dropped 5 bases and J dropped 10; count of bases not matched to a gene: 6. The CDR3 spans 12 residues. In germline, CDR1 is SEHNR, CDR2 FQNEAQ (reference sequence).

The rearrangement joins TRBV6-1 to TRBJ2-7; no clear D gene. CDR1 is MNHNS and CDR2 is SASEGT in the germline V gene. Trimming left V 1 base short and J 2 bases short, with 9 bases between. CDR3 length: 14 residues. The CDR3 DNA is TGTGCCAGCAGTGAAGTGACAAGCCCCTACGAGCAGTACTTC. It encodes CASSEVTSPYEQYF.

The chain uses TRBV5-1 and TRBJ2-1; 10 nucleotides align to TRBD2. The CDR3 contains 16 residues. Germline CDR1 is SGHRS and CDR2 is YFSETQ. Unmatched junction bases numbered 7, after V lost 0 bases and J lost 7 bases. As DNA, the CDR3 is TGCGCCAGCAGCTTGGCCGGTACTAGCGGGGTAAATGAGCAGTTCTTC. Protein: CASSLAGTSGVNEQFF.

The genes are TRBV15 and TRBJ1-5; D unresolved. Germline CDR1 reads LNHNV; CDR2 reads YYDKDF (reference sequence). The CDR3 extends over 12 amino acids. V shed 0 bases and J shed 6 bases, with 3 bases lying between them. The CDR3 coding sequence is TGTGCCACCAGCAGAGAGGCTCAGCCCCAGCATTTT. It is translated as CATSREAQPQHF.

The CDR3 coding sequence is TGTGCCAGCAGCTCGAGCGGGGGGAACATTCAGTACTTC. Protein: CASSSSGGNIQYF. The chain recombines TRBV7-2 with TRBJ2-4; 9 nucleotides match TRBD2. V shed 4 bases and J 7 bases; nucleotides not matched to a gene: 2. There are 13 residues in the CDR3. The germline V gene has CDR1 SGHTA and CDR2 FQGNSA.

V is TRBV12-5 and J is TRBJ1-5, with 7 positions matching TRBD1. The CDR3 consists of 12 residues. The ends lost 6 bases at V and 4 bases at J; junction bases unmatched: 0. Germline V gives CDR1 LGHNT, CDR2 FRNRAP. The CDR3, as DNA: TGTGCTAGTGGGACAGGGAATCAGCCCCAGCATTTT. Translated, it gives CASGTGNQPQHF.

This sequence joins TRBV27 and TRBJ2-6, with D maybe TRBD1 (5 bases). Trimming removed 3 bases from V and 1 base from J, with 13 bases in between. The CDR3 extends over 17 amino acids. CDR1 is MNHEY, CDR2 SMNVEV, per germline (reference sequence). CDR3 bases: TGTGCCAGCAGTTTTTTAGGGGAATGGTCTGGGGCCAACGTCCTGACTTTC. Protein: CASSFLGEWSGANVLTF.

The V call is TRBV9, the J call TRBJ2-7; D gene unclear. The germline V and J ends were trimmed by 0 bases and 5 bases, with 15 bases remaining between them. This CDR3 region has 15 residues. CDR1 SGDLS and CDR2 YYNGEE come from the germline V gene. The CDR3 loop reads CASSVAAGALDEQYF. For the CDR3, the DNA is TGTGCCAGCAGCGTAGCCGCAGGTGCATTAGACGAGCAGTACTTC.

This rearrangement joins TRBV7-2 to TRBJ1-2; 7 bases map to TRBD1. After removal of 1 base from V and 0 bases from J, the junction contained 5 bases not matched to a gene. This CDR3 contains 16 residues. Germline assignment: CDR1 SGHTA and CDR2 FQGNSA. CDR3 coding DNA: TGTGCCAGCAGCTTAGAATCCGGGACAGCTAACTATGGCTACACCTTC. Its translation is CASSLESGTANYGYTF.

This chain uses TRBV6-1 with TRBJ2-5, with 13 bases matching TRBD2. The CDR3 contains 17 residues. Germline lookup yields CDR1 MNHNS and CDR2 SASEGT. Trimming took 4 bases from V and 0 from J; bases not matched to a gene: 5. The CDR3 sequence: CASSGTSGGLYQETQYF. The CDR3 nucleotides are TGTGCCAGCAGTGGGACTAGCGGGGGCCTGTACCAAGAGACCCAGTACTTC.

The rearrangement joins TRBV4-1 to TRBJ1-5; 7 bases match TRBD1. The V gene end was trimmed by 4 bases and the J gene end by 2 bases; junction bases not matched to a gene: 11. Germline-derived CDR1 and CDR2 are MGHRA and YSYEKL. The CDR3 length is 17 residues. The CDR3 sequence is CASSPGTVTAGNQPQHF. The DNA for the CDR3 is TGCGCCAGCAGCCCTGGGACAGTGACAGCGGGCAATCAGCCCCAGCATTTT.